The rows below give T cell receptor beta chains drawn from one sample of a study of blood T cell repertoires in COVID-19. The table came from immunoSEQ multiplex PCR; TCRdb's copy has only in-frame clones and leaves some out. The sample carries roughly 76,000 clones, around 88% recorded once. Source material: peripheral blood. These receptors all come from a man in his thirties or forties with acute or convalescent COVID-19. CDR3s leave out the opening cysteine and the closing phenylalanine or tryptophan. Each record gives: CDR3 length, V gene, clone size, CDR3 protein. Clone size appears in some rows only: once, few, many, or a class for an expanded clone.

14,TRBV28,once,ASNSQGPSSGYGYT
11,TRBV3-1/TRBV3-2,-,ASSQGRDQPQH
13,TRBV7-2,-,ASSPLVAGYYEQF
12,TRBV5-1,-,ASNLVAGNNEQF
10,TRBV10-2,-,ASSEQGWEQY
12,TRBV6-5,-,ASNQGASTDTQY
14,TRBV5-8,-,ASSFPTGSSYNEQF
11,TRBV6-5,once,ASTHSINYGYT
19,TRBV4-1,-,ASSQHPGLAGTGRSYNEQF
12,TRBV6-5,-,AIRQDRINSPLH
13,TRBV19,-,ASRVAGSTKNIQY
13,TRBV6-5,-,ASSYFTSGGYEQY
12,TRBV5-1,once,ASSLATGPNEQF
13,TRBV30,-,AWRLGQGLYNEQF
13,TRBV7-8,once,ASSLIGSGANVLT
13,TRBV21-1,once,ASSKVGTGPYEQY